This T cell receptor beta chain was captured by sequencing in a study of T cell responses to AZD1222 COVID-19 vaccine. On the study more broadly: Second-dose schedules of about 4 or about 12 weeks were combined.

On this clone itself: Its target is not known.

Method: immunoSEQ multiplex PCR; TCRdb's copy keeps in-frame clones and lacks some. The sample consists of some 130,000 clones, about nine tenths of them appearing once. Notes on the study in general: White British people made up most donors, females outnumbered males, and clonal diversity was possibly underestimated. Baseline antibody screening turned up just a handful of seropositive AZD1222 recipients.

This CDR3 is built from 13 residues. V was pared by 4 bases and J by 4 bases, with 10 bases between. In germline, CDR1 is MDHEN, CDR2 SYDVKM. Sequences were derived from peripheral blood, sampled on day 0 of AZD1222 vaccination. V gene TRBV28 combines with J gene TRBJ1-2; no definite D call. This TCR was recovered from an adult in good health. CDR3 sequence (DNA): TGTGCCAGCAGTTCGACGACAACCTATGGCTACACCTTC. It specifies CASSSTTTYGYTF.